The TCR beta chain under discussion was sequenced for a study of T cell responses to AZD1222 COVID-19 vaccine. Study as a whole: Combined were second doses at about 4 or about 12 weeks. Study conclusions and caveats: Spike-specific TCR breadth and depth were elevated following two AZD1222 doses. Donors were mostly white British, more females; clonal diversity possibly underestimated.

V lost 0 bases and J 9 bases, leaving 9 bases between the germline ends. This CDR3 comprises 13 residues. Germline CDR1 and CDR2: SGHDN and FVKESK. Profiling relied on immunoSEQ multiplex PCR, and the TCRdb table lists in-frame clones only, not all of them. Seen here are over 100,000 clones, more than 90% observed once, and the top ten hold around 1.6%. Note on this clone: The antigen is undetermined.

The TCR originated in an adult in good health. Sequencing used peripheral blood, obtained on day 0 of AZD1222 vaccination. The gene calls are TRBV14 and TRBJ2-1; the D is unclear. DNA of the CDR3: TGTGCCAGCAGCCAAGAGGATTGGACTGAGCAGTTCTTC. Amino acids: CASSQEDWTEQFF.